This TCR beta chain derives from a study of T cells in Graves' hyperthyroidism and ophthalmopathy (dated by TCRdb to between 2019 and 2020). Looking at the study overall: Peripheral blood was collected at initial diagnosis, before any treatment. To identify distinguishing TCR V-J signatures, a discovery cohort of about a hundred patients was used, comprising 40 to 45 with Graves' ophthalmopathy and roughly 60 with stable Graves' hyperthyroidism. Prospective prediction of ophthalmopathy was tested in an independent validation cohort consisting of 18 to 20 hyperthyroidism patients and around 17 patients who later progressed to ophthalmopathy. The 75 to 100 discovery patients were randomly divided into training and test sets at a 7:3 ratio. Thyroid tissue and blood T-cell repertoires from more than five Graves' hyperthyroidism patients were also compared in the study. Following sampling, methimazole starting at 30 mg daily was given to hyperthyroidism patients, and high-dose intravenous methylprednisolone was given to ophthalmopathy patients. The paper describes TCR Vbeta CDR3 sequencing of around 140 peripheral blood samples, made up of some 42 ophthalmopathy patients, more than 70 hyperthyroidism patients and about 17 progressor patients. Results and caveats for the whole study, not just this receptor: A model built on a 13 V-J signature distinguished ophthalmopathy from stable hyperthyroidism, reaching roughly 88% sensitivity and around 81% specificity in cross-validation and 80%/75% in testing. No statistical method was used to fix the sample size in advance, and group allocation was not hidden from the investigators. Most expanded thyroid clonotypes (frequency above 0.001) were also found in blood, which suggests that blood repertoires may mirror thyroid immune responses. In validation, the model predicted progression to ophthalmopathy a median of about 6 months before onset, with around 70% sensitivity and 72.22% specificity.

In regard to this clonotype: Its cognate antigen has yet to be identified. It has no much larger one-base neighbor in the sample; base qualities were not kept.

V is trimmed back by 7 bases and J by 7 bases, and the junction contains 10 bases that no gene match accounts for. The CDR3 measures 13 amino acids from cysteine to phenylalanine. Only the CDR3 part of the read is kept: 39 bases, read in frame from the first base. The germline V gene sets CDR1 to MNHNS and CDR2 to SASEGT. TCR beta CDR3 regions were amplified from RNA transcripts. A first-round RT-PCR of the TCR CDR3 used the HTBI primer set with the Qiagen OneStep RT-PCR kit. Libraries were constructed in a second round of multiplex PCR, after which size selection and purification were performed. The libraries were sequenced on an Illumina HiSeq2000 using paired-end 100 bp reads. For the original study's pipeline: SOAPnuke was used to process the raw data, with reads discarded if the reads contained adapters or uncalled bases, had a mean Phred below 15, or lacked an exact constant-primer or identifier match. High-quality paired reads were merged with COPE v1.2.5, and unique nucleotide sequences were defined as clonotypes. Clonotypes were aligned to IMGT TRBV, TRBD and TRBJ reference segments using MiTCR v1.1. The analysis included only V-J combinations with a frequency above 0.0001, which together covered approximately 99% of the repertoires. A TCS score was defined as the ratio of F50 (clonal expansion) to E x V (chaos), with BLOSUM62-based TCRdist applied between CDR3 peptides within each V-J. Welch's t-statistics and random forest reduced some 510 V-J features to about 13, which were used in a naive Bayes classifier (R e1071). The public reads were reanalyzed by TCRdb: fastp trimming at Q25, MiXCR alignment, in-frame beta chains only. A single entry per CDR3 protein holds the most common genes and DNA from its merged rows. The V and J calls and clone size come from TCRdb's table, not from the authors' own analysis. The sample table contains roughly 740,000 distinct CDR3 sequences; only one count was recorded for about 17% of them. Of the sample, around 8% is held by the ten largest clones.

Stable Graves' hyperthyroidism was defined as no progression to ophthalmopathy during 18 months of follow-up. Hyperthyroidism patients were aged 18 to 65 years and newly diagnosed, with disease duration of less than 2 months. Any patient with an uncontrolled infection, another autoimmune disease, pregnancy or lactation was excluded. Clinical symptoms, serum thyroxine and TRAb, thyroid ultrasound, and orbital computed tomography formed the basis for the diagnoses. Ficoll-Paque density gradient centrifugation was used to isolate PBMCs from about 10 ml of fresh peripheral blood. Total RNA was extracted with Trizol reagent, and quality was checked on an Agilent 2100 Bioanalyzer.

Sequencing input: blood. This sequence was found in a man between 18 and 35 years old with Graves' hyperthyroidism. The V gene is TRBV6-1 and the J gene is TRBJ2-7; a stretch of 7 junction bases matches TRBD1. The nucleotides read TGTGCCAGCACCTCGGCAGGGGGTTGGGAGCAGTACTTC. Its coded protein is CASTSAGGWEQYF.